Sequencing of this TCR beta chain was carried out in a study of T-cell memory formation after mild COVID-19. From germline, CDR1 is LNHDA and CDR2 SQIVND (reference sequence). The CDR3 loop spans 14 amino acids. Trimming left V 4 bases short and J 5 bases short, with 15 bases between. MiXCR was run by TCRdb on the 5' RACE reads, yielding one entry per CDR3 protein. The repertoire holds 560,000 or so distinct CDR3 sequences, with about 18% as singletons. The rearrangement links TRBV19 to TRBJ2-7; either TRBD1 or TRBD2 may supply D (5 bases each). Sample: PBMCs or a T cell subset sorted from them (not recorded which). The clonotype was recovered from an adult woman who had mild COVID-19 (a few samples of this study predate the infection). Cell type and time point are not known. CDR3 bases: TGTGCCAGTAGTACCCGGTGGGGGTCGGACGAGCAGTACTTC. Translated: CASSTRWGSDEQYF.